This T cell receptor beta chain originates from a study of T cell responses to AZD1222 COVID-19 vaccine. Findings and caveats of the study: None of the repertoires were sampled until the peak T cell response had passed. Distributed over spike, vaccine-associated CD4 TCRs predominated at 160-218 and 743-854. Reportedly, close to half of spike-specific TCRs are directed against unmutated variant regions. Clonal diversity may have been underestimated, and the donors were mostly white British, with more females than males.

TCRdb's table, derived via immunoSEQ multiplex PCR, lists solely in-frame clones and lacks some. The sample shows some 100,000 clones, 80% to 95% of them seen only once. CDR1 and CDR2 (germline): MNHEY, SVGAGI. This CDR3 comprises 13 residues. V was shortened by 5 bases and J by 13 bases, with 15 bases between the two germline ends. As concerns this clone: Its target is unknown.

This chain connects TRBV6-5 to TRBJ1-6; tentative D call: TRBD1 (6 bases). The clonotype comes from an adult in good health. The material sequenced was peripheral blood, taken on day 0 of AZD1222 vaccination. CDR3 protein: CASSSSQGRPLHF. As DNA, the CDR3 is TGTGCCAGCAGTAGCTCACAGGGTAGGCCCCTCCACTTT.